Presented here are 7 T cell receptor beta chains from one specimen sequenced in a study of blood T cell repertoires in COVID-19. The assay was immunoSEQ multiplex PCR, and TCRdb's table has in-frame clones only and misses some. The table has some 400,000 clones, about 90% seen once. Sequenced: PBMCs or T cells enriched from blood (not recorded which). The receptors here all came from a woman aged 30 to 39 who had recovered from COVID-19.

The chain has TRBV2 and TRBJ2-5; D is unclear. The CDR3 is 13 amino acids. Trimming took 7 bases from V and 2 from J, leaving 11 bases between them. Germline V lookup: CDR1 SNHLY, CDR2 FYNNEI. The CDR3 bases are TGTGCCAGCAAGACACATAGTCAAGAGACCCAGTACTTC. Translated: CASKTHSQETQYF.

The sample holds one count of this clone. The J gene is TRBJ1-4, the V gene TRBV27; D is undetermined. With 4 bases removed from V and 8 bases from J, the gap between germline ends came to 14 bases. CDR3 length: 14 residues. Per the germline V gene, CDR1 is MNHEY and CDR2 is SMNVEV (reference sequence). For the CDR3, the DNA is TGTGCCAGCAGTTCCATGGGAGTGGGGGAAAAACTGTTTTTT. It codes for CASSSMGVGEKLFF. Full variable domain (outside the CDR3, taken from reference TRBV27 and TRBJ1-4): EAQVTQNPRYLITVTGKKLTVTCSQNMNHEYMSWYRQDPGLGLRQIYYSMNVEVTDKGDVPEGYKVSRKEKRNFPLILESPSPNQTSLYFCASSSMGVGEKLFFGSGTQLSVL.

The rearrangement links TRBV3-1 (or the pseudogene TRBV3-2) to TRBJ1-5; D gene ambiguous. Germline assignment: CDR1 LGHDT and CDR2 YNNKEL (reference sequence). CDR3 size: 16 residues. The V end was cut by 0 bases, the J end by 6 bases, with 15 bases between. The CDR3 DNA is TGTGCCAGCAGCCAAGATGGAGGCCTTCTTGCTCAGCCCCAGCATTTT. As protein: CASSQDGGLLAQPQHF.

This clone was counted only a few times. As DNA, the CDR3 is TGTGCCAGCAGCCAAGATGCGCGAGCGCTAGAGCAGTACTTC. This codes for CASSQDARALEQYF. The V call is TRBV3-1 (or the pseudogene TRBV3-2), the J call TRBJ2-7, with D uncertain. The CDR3 length is 14 residues. Germline-derived CDR1 and CDR2 are LGHDT and YNNKEL (reference sequence). Trimming took off 0 bases at V and 7 bases at J, with 13 bases between the two ends.

The CDR3 reads CASSYSSLAGGQEQYF. CDR3 nucleotides: TGTGCCAGCAGTTACTCGAGTCTAGCGGGAGGACAAGAGCAGTACTTC. This chain connects TRBV6-5 to TRBJ2-7; TRBD2 matches 11 bases. Per the germline V gene, CDR1 is MNHEY and CDR2 is SVGAGI. V lost 0 bases, J lost 7 bases, and 8 bases stayed unmatched. The CDR3 covers 16 residues.

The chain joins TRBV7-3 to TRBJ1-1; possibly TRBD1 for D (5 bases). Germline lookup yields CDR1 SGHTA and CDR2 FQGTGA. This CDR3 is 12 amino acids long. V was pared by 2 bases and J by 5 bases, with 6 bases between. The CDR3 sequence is CASSLAGTEAFF. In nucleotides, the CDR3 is TGTGCCAGCAGCTTAGCAGGGACTGAAGCTTTCTTT.

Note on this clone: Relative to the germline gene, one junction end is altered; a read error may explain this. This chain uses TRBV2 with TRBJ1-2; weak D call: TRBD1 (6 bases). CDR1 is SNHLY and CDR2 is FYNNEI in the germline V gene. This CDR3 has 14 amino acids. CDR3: CASKWNQVQGGELF. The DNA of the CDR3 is TGTGCCAGCAAATGGAACCAAGTACAGGGAGGGGAACTCTTC. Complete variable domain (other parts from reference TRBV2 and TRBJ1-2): EPEVTQTPSHQVTQMGQEVILRCVPISNHLYFYWYRQILGQKVEFLVSFYNNEISEKSEIFDDQFSVERPDGSNFTLKIRSTKLEDSAMYFCASKWNQVQGGELFGSGTRLTVV.